This is a list of T cell receptor beta chains from one sample in a study of shared clonotypes between healthy human individuals. Libraries were prepared by immunoSEQ multiplex PCR; TCRdb keeps only in-frame clonotypes and omits some of them. The sample consists of under 2.5 million clones, around 90% of them appearing once. Sequencing was carried out using naive CD4+ T cells from PBMCs. The receptors come from a man aged 18 to 35 in good health. Some clones in this sample may be carry-over from other donors' samples. Both conserved end residues are part of each CDR3. A D gene is named only where the DNA matches it firmly. Size is stated for part of the rows, as once, few or many counts, or as a class when the clone is expanded.

>TRBJ1-2|TRBV5-1|-|-
TGCGCCAGCAGCCCGGATAGCTCAGGTATAGCTAACTATGGCTACACCTTC
CASSPDSSGIANYGYTF
>TRBJ2-2|TRBV5-1|-|-
TGCGCCAGCAGCTTTAATACTCCTATCACCGGGGAGCTGTTTTTT
CASSFNTPITGELFF
>TRBJ2-4|TRBV27|-|-
TGTGCCAGCAGTCTAAACCGGGGCATCAAAAACATTCAGTACTTC
CASSLNRGIKNIQYF
>TRBJ1-1|TRBV19|few|-
TGTGCCAGTAGTACCAACACTGAAGCTTTCTTT
CASSTNTEAFF
>TRBJ2-7|TRBV28|-|-
TGTGCCAGCAGAGGATTTAGGGGGGAGCAGTACTTC
CASRGFRGEQYF
>TRBJ2-5|TRBV2|-|-
TGTGCCAGCAGTGATTCCCGGGGGCGGGAGACCCAGTACTTC
CASSDSRGRETQYF
>TRBJ1-4|TRBV2|-|TRBD1
TGTGCCAGCAGTTCCGGGACAGGCGGCAGCAATGAAAAACTGTTTTTT
CASSSGTGGSNEKLFF
>TRBJ1-4|TRBV19|-|-
TGTGCCAGTAGCCAGACAAGAAGTAATGAAAAACTGTTTTTT
CASSQTRSNEKLFF
>TRBJ1-5|TRBV6-1|-|-
TGTGCCAGCAGTCCGATACCGCAGCCCCAGCATTTT
CASSPIPQPQHF
>TRBJ2-3|TRBV6-5|-|-
TGTGCCAGCAGTAGACAGGCCCAAGGGACAGATACGCAGTATTTT
CASSRQAQGTDTQYF
>TRBJ2-3|TRBV7-9|once|TRBD2
TGTGCCAGCAGCTCTCCCGGGACTAGCCCCACAGATACGCAGTATTTT
CASSSPGTSPTDTQYF
>TRBJ2-2|TRBV10-1|once|TRBD1
TGCGCCAGCAGGGGGGACAGCTACACCGGGGAGCTGTTTTTT
CASRGDSYTGELFF
>TRBJ2-7|TRBV6-1|-|TRBD1
TGTGCCAGCAGTGGAGGGAGGACAGGGGGCGGCTTTAGACGCTCCTACGAGCAGTACTTC
CASSGGRTGGGFRRSYEQYF
>TRBJ2-1|TRBV5-1|-|-
TGCGCCAGCAGCTTGGACCGGGGCCCCACTGAGCAGTTCTTC
CASSLDRGPTEQFF
>TRBJ1-1|TRBV30|few|-
TGTGCCTGGAGTGCTCAGAGGAACACTGAAGCTTTCTTT
CAWSAQRNTEAFF
>TRBJ2-2|TRBV7-6|-|-
TGTGCCAGCAGCCCGGGTTTTAGGGGCACCGGGGAGCTGTTTTTT
CASSPGFRGTGELFF
>TRBJ2-2|TRBV5-1|-|TRBD2
TGCGCCAGCAGCAGGGGACTAGCGGGAGCCTACACCGGGGAGCTGTTTTTT
CASSRGLAGAYTGELFF
>TRBJ1-1|TRBV27|-|TRBD1
TGTGCCAGCTATCTAGGGCAGGGGGACACTGAAGCTTTCTTT
CASYLGQGDTEAFF
>TRBJ1-3|TRBV29-1|-|-
TGCAGCGTTGGGCCGGTGGTTTCTGGAAACACCATATATTTT
CSVGPVVSGNTIYF
>TRBJ1-1|TRBV9|few|-
TGTGCCAGCAGCATCCGGGGAGAAGGGACTGAAGCTTTCTTT
CASSIRGEGTEAFF
>TRBJ1-6|TRBV6-5|-|TRBD1
TGTGCCAGCAGTAACAACAGGGGGCCGATGTCACCCCTCCACTTT
CASSNNRGPMSPLHF
>TRBJ1-1|TRBV19|-|TRBD1
TGTGCCAGTATCGGGACAGGAGGGGGGAACACTGAAGCTTTCTTT
CASIGTGGGNTEAFF
>TRBJ2-2|TRBV14|-|-
TGTGCCAGCAGCCAACGGGGCTCGAACACCGGGGAGCTGTTTTTT
CASSQRGSNTGELFF
>TRBJ2-6|TRBV6-1|-|-
TGTGCCAGCAGTGAAGACGTAGAGGGATTGGGGATCTCTGGGGCCAACGTCCTGACTTTC
CASSEDVEGLGISGANVLTF
>TRBJ1-1|TRBV30|-|-
TGTGCCTGGAGACAGGGTCTCTTGAACACTGAAGCTTTCTTT
CAWRQGLLNTEAFF
>TRBJ2-3|TRBV7-6|-|-
TGTGCCAGCAGCTTTTCCCCCCTAGCCCCGGCCACAGATACGCAGTATTTT
CASSFSPLAPATDTQYF
>TRBJ1-2|TRBV6-6|-|-
TGTGCCAGCAACGCCGCCTTGTCCTACACCTTC
CASNAALSYTF
>TRBJ2-1|TRBV7-2|-|-
TGTGCCAGCATCCCAAGCCGGCTCAATGAGCAGTTCTTC
CASIPSRLNEQFF
>TRBJ1-1|TRBV2|few|TRBD1
TGTGCCAGCAGTGTCTTGACAGGGGGCACTGAAGCTTTCTTT
CASSVLTGGTEAFF
>TRBJ1-2|TRBV19|-|-
TGTGCCACCACAGGGCTCTTTACCTATGGCTACACCTTC
CATTGLFTYGYTF
>TRBJ2-2|TRBV6-6|-|TRBD2
TGTGCCAGCAGGGTTACTAGCGGAGCGAACACCGGGGAGCTGTTTTTT
CASRVTSGANTGELFF
>TRBJ2-7|TRBV4-2|once|-
TGTGCCAGCAGCCAAGTTCGAAAGGATCTCTACGAGCAGTACTTC
CASSQVRKDLYEQYF
>TRBJ2-3|TRBV9|-|-
TGTGCCAGCAGCCCCGTGGACAAGGGTGGAGATACGCAGTATTTT
CASSPVDKGGDTQYF
>TRBJ2-6|TRBV27|-|-
TGTGCCAGCAGCCAGTGGGGCTCTGGGGCCAACGTCCTGACTTTC
CASSQWGSGANVLTF
>TRBJ1-1|TRBV9|-|-
TGTGCCAGCAGCGTAATAAAGAACACTGAAGCTTTCTTT
CASSVIKNTEAFF
>TRBJ2-1|TRBV15|once|TRBD2
TGTGCCACCCTCCGAGGGACTAGCCCGTACAATGAGCAGTTCTTC
CATLRGTSPYNEQFF
>TRBJ2-5|TRBV5-3|-|TRBD2
TGTGCCAGAAGCTCCTCGGGGGGTAGGCGAAAGACCCAGTACTTC
CARSSSGGRRKTQYF
>TRBJ1-1|TRBV19|-|-
TGTGCCAGTAGGGAATGGGCTTTTCGTTCGGGACAGAACACTGAAGCTTTCTTT
CASREWAFRSGQNTEAFF
>TRBJ2-3|TRBV7-8|-|TRBD2
TGTGCCAGCAGCTTAAAGCGGGAAGATTTTTGGGGTCACACAGATACGCAGTATTTT
CASSLKREDFWGHTDTQYF
>TRBJ1-4|TRBV7-3|-|TRBD1
TGTGCCAGCAGCTTCGGGACCTTCAGGGGGAAACTGTTTTTT
CASSFGTFRGKLFF
>TRBJ2-5|TRBV6-6|-|TRBD1
TGTGCCAGCACAAAACAGGGGGCTCAAGAGACCCAGTACTTC
CASTKQGAQETQYF
>TRBJ2-5|TRBV5-1|-|TRBD2
TGCGCCAGCAGCTTGGCCGGGACTAGCGGACAAGAGACCCAGTACTTC
CASSLAGTSGQETQYF
>TRBJ2-3|TRBV5-1|-|TRBD2
TGCGCCAGCTCCCCTGGGGCGGGAGTACAGGATACGCAGTATTTT
CASSPGAGVQDTQYF
>TRBJ2-2|TRBV27|-|TRBD2
TGTGCCAGCACCGCTTGGCGGGAGGCGGTCACCGGGGAGCTGTTTTTT
CASTAWREAVTGELFF
>TRBJ1-1|TRBV18|-|-
TGTGCCAGCTCACCACCGGGCCCATCCACTGAAGCTTTCTTT
CASSPPGPSTEAFF
>TRBJ2-3|TRBV5-1|-|TRBD2
TGCGCCAGCAGCCCCCTAGGACTAGCGGGAGACACGCAGTATTTT
CASSPLGLAGDTQYF
>TRBJ1-2|TRBV19|-|-
TGTGCCAGTAGTCGGCAGGTCTATGGCTACACCTTC
CASSRQVYGYTF
>TRBJ1-4|TRBV7-9|-|TRBD1
TGTGCCAGCAGCCCTGGACAGGGAGATGAAAAACTGTTTTTT
CASSPGQGDEKLFF
>TRBJ1-1|TRBV2|-|-
TGTGCCAGCAGTGCTCAGTCGAACACTGAAGCTTTCTTT
CASSAQSNTEAFF
>TRBJ2-1|TRBV5-1|-|TRBD2
TGCGCCAGCAGCTTTGCCGAACTAGCGGGAGTCCACAATGAGCAGTTCTTC
CASSFAELAGVHNEQFF
>TRBJ1-1|TRBV30|-|-
TGTGCCTGGAGTGTTCCGAGGGCCGAAGCTTTCTTT
CAWSVPRAEAFF